This entry describes one T cell receptor (beta chain). Its specificity is not known. V trimming: 6 bases; J trimming: 0 bases; junction bases outside the gene matches: 4. The CDR3 is 15 residues long. CDR1 is SNHLY and CDR2 is FYNNEI in the germline V gene. TCRdb's copy holds only in-frame clones and misses some; the assay was immunoSEQ multiplex PCR. The sample includes more than 300,000 clones, about 82% of them seen just once. The data stem from a study of Ad26.COV2.S vaccination and SARS-CoV-2 variants. Treatment defined: over 15 received Ad26.COV2.S at low or high dose, single or two shots; about 5 received placebo; per-sample allocation not given. At day 63 after the first vaccine or placebo injection, samples were drawn. The study, taken as a whole, reports: The placebo group had lower spike-specific TCR breadth than the vaccine recipients did.

J is TRBJ2-7 and V is TRBV2; 11 bases line up with TRBD1. Sequencing was performed on peripheral blood, taken in a trial of Ad26.COV2.S vaccine versus placebo. This clonotype was obtained from a person between 18 and 65 years old who received the Ad26.COV2.S COVID-19 vaccine or a placebo. CDR3 region: CASRYGTGGSYEQYF. The DNA of the CDR3 is TGTGCCAGCAGGTACGGGACAGGGGGCTCCTACGAGCAGTACTTC. Based on the CDR3 plus reference TRBV2 and TRBJ2-7, the full variable domain is EPEVTQTPSHQVTQMGQEVILRCVPISNHLYFYWYRQILGQKVEFLVSFYNNEISEKSEIFDDQFSVERPDGSNFTLKIRSTKLEDSAMYFCASRYGTGGSYEQYFGPGTRLTVT.